This TCR beta chain is from a study of blood T cell repertoires in COVID-19. Study-wide context: Material from acute and convalescent COVID-19 was sourced from the United States, Italy and Spain. Sources were T cells, B-cell-depleted T cells, or PBMCs; the material itself was cDNA or gDNA.

The CDR3 spans 15 residues. Germline CDR1 reads KGHDR; CDR2 reads SFDVKD. V gave up 6 bases and J gave up 6 bases, with 16 bases separating them. In the original workflow: The assay estimated nucleated cells by amplifying reference gene primers. Repertoires were generated with immunoSEQ multiplex PCR, while TCRdb's copy carries only in-frame clones and drops some. V and J calls plus clone size are reproduced from that table; the DNA served to infer D and trimming. The profile shows around 78,000 clones, about 89% of them singletons. The sample consisted of peripheral blood. The chain carries TRBV24-1 and TRBJ2-2; D is uncertain. The receptor was isolated from a woman aged 55 to 70 with acute or convalescent COVID-19. This CDR3 is CATSSPGQRPGELFF. CDR3 in DNA: TGTGCCACCAGTTCCCCTGGGCAGAGACCCGGGGAGCTGTTTTTT.